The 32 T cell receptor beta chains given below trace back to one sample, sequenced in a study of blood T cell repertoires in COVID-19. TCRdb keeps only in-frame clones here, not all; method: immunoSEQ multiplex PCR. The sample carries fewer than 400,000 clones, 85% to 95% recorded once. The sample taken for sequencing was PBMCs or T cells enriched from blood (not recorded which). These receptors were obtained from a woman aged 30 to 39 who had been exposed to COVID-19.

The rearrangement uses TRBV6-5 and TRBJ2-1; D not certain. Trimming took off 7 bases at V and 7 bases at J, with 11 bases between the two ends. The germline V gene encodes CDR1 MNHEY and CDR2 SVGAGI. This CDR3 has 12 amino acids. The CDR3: CASNPQKNEQFF. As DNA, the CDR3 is TGTGCCAGCAACCCCCAGAAAAATGAGCAGTTCTTC.

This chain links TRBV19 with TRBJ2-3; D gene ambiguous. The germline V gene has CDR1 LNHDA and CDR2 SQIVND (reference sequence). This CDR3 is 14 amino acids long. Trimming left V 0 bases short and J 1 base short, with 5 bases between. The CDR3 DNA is TGTGCCAGTAGTATAGACACTGGCACAGATACGCAGTATTTT. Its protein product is CASSIDTGTDTQYF.

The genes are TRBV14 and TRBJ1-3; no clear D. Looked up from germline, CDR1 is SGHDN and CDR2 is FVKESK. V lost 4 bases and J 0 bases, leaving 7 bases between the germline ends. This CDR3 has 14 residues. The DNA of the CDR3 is TGTGCCAGCAGCCCCGTGAGCTCTGGAAACACCATATATTTT. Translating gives CASSPVSSGNTIYF.

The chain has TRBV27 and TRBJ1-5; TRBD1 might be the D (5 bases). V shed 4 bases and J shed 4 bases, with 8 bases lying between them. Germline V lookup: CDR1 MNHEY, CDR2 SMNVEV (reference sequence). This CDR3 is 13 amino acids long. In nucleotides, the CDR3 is TGTGCCAGCAGTTGGAGGGGAAATCAGCCCCAGCATTTT. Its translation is CASSWRGNQPQHF.

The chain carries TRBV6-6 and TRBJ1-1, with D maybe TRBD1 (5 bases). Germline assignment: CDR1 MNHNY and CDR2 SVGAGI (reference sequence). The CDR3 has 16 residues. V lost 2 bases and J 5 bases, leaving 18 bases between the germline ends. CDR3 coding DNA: TGTGCCAGCAGTTACGGTGTGGTGGGGGGGAATACTGAAGCTTTCTTT. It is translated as CASSYGVVGGNTEAFF.

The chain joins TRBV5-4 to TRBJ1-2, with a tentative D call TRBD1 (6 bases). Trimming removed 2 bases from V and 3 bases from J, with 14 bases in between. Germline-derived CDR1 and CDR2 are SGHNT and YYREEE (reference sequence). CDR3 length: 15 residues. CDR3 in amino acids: CASSLARPGDYGYTF. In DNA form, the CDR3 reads TGTGCCAGCAGCTTAGCTCGCCCAGGGGACTATGGCTACACCTTC.

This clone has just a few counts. DNA of the CDR3: TGTGCCAGCAGCCAAGGGGTTCGGACAGGGGGGCACTATGGCTACACCTTC. Protein sequence: CASSQGVRTGGHYGYTF. This chain connects TRBV14 to TRBJ1-2; 10 nucleotides agree with TRBD1. The CDR3 is 17 amino acids. Trimming cost V 1 base and J 3 bases; bases outside gene matches: 8. The germline gives CDR1 SGHDN, CDR2 FVKESK.

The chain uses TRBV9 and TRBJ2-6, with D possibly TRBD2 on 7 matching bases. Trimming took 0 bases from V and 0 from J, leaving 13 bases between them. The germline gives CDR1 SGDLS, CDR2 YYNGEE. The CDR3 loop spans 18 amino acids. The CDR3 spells CASSVAYRGGSGANVLTF. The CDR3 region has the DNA TGTGCCAGCAGCGTAGCGTATAGGGGGGGCTCTGGGGCCAACGTCCTGACTTTC.

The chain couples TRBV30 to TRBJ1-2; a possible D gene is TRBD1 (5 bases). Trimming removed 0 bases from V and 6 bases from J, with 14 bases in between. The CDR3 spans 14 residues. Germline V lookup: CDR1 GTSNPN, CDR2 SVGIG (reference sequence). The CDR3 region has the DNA TGTGCCTGGAGTGTACCGGGGCGGGGAGATGGCTACACCTTC. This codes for CAWSVPGRGDGYTF.

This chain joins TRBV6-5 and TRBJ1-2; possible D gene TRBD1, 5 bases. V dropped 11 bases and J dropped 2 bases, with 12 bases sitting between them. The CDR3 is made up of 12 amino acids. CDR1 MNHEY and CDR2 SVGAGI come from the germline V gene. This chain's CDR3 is CAVGGPNYGYTF. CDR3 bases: TGTGCCGTGGGGGGACCAAACTATGGCTACACCTTC.

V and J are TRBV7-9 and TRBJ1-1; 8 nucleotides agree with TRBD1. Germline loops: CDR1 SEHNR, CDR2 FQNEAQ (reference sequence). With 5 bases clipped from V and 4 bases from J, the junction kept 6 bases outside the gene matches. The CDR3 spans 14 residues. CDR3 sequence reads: CASSPRGQGTEAFF. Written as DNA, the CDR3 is TGTGCCAGCAGCCCCAGGGGGCAGGGCACTGAAGCTTTCTTT.

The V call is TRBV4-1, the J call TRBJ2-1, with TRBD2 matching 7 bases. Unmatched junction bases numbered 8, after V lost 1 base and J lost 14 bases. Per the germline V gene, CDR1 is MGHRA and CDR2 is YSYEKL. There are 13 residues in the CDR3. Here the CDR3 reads CASSQVIRDYKFF. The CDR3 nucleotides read TGCGCCAGCAGCCAAGTAATACGGGACTATAAGTTCTTC.

CDR3 DNA: TGTGCCAGCAGCCTGCAGGGATGGGGCACTGAAGCTTTCTTT. It specifies CASSLQGWGTEAFF. V is TRBV3-1 (or the pseudogene TRBV3-2) and J is TRBJ1-1; D perhaps matches TRBD1 (5 bases). This CDR3 region has 14 residues. Looked up from germline, CDR1 is LGHDT and CDR2 is YNNKEL (reference sequence). V dropped 4 bases and J dropped 4 bases, with 13 bases sitting between them.

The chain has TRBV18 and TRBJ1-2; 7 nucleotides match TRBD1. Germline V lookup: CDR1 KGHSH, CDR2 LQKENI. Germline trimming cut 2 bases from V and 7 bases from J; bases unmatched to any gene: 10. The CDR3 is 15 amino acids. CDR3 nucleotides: TGTGCCAGCTCACCAGTACAGGGGAGCGTTGGTGGCTACACCTTC. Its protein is CASSPVQGSVGGYTF.

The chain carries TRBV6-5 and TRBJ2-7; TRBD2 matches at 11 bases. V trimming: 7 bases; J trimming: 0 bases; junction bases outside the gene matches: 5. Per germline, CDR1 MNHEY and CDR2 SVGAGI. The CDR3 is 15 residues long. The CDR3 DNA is TGTGCCAGCAAGACCGGGACTAGCGGCTCCTACGAGCAGTACTTC. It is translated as CASKTGTSGSYEQYF.

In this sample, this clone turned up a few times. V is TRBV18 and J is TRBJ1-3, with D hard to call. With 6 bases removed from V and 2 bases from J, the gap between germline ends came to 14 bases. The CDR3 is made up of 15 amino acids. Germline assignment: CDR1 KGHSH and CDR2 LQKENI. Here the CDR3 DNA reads TGTGCCAGCTCGATGGGCCCTCCACCTGGAAACACCATATATTTT. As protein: CASSMGPPPGNTIYF.

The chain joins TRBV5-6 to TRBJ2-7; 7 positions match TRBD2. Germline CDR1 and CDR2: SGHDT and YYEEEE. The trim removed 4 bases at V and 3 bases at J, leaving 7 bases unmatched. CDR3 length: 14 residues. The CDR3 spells CASSPVGGSYEQYF. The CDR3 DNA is TGTGCCAGCAGCCCAGTGGGAGGGAGCTACGAGCAGTACTTC.

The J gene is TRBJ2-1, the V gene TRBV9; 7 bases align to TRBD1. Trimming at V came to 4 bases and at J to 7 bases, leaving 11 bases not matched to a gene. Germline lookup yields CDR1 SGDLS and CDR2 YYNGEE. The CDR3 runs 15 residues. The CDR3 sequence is CASSLRQGLWNEQFF. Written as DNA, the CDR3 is TGTGCCAGCAGCTTAAGACAGGGTTTGTGGAATGAGCAGTTCTTC.

CDR3 coding DNA: TGCAGTGCTAGTAAGGGGGCGCAGAACACTGAAGCTTTCTTT. Protein product: CSASKGAQNTEAFF. The V and J genes are TRBV20-1 and TRBJ1-1; TRBD1 matches 7 bases. V lost 3 bases to trimming and J lost 1 base; unmatched junction nucleotides: 5. CDR1 is DFQATT and CDR2 is SNEGSKA in the germline V gene (reference sequence). The CDR3 has 14 amino acids.

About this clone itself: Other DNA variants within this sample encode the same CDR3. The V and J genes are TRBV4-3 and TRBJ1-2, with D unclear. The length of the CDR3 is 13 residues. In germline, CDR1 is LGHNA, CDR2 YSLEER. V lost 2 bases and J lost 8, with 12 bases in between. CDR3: CASSQPGSGGYTF. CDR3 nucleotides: TGCGCCAGCAGCCAACCAGGATCGGGGGGCTACACCTTC.

The CDR3 sequence: CASSQGSRGPEFYEQYF. The CDR3 DNA reads as TGCGCCAGCAGCCAAGGTAGCAGGGGCCCGGAGTTTTACGAGCAGTACTTC. The rearrangement joins TRBV4-1 to TRBJ2-7, with TRBD1 as a possible D gene (6 bases). V dropped 1 base and J dropped 4 bases, with 20 bases sitting between them. Germline V gene lookup returns CDR1 MGHRA and CDR2 YSYEKL. The CDR3 length is 17 residues.

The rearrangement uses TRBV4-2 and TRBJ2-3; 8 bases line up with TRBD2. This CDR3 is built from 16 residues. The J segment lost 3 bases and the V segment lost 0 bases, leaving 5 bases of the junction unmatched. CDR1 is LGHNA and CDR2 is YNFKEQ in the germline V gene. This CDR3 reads CASSQDGGAETDTQYF. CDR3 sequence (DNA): TGTGCCAGCAGCCAAGACGGGGGGGCCGAGACAGATACGCAGTATTTT.

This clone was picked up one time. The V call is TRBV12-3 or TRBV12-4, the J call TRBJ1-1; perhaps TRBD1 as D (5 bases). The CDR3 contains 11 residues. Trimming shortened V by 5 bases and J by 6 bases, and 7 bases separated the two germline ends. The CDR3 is CASSQGAEAFF. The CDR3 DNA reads TGTGCCAGCAGTCAGGGTGCTGAAGCTTTCTTT.

The CDR3: CASGAESSYNEQFF. The DNA of the CDR3 is TGCGCCAGTGGAGCGGAGAGCTCCTACAATGAGCAGTTCTTC. The rearrangement uses TRBV5-1 and TRBJ2-1, with D maybe TRBD2 (5 bases). CDR1 is SGHRS, CDR2 YFSETQ, per germline. CDR3 length equals 14 residues. Trimming removed 8 bases from V and 0 bases from J, with 12 bases in between.

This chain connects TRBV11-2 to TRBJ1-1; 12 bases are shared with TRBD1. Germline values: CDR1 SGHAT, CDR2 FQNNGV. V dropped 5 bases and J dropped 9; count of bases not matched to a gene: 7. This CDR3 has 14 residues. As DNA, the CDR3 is TGTGCCAGCAGCGCGGGACAGGGGGCTTTTAAAGCTTTCTTT. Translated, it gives CASSAGQGAFKAFF. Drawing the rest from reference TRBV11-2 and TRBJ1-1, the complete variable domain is EAGVAQSPRYKIIEKRQSVAFWCNPISGHATLYWYQQILGQGPKLLIQFQNNGVVDDSQLPKDRFSAERLKGVDSTLKIQPAKLEDSAVYLCASSAGQGAFKAFFGQGTRLTVV.

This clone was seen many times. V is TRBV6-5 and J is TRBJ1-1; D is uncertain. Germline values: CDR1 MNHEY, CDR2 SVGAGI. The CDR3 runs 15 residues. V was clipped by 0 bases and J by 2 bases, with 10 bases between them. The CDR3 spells CASSYSMAGNTEAFF. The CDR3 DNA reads TGTGCCAGCAGTTACTCGATGGCAGGCAACACTGAAGCTTTCTTT.

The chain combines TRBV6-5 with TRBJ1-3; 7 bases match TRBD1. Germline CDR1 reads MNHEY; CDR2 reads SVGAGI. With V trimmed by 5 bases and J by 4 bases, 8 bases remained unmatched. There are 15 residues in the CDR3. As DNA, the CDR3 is TGTGCCAGCAGTCCAACAGGGGTCTTGGGAAACACCATATATTTT. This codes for CASSPTGVLGNTIYF.

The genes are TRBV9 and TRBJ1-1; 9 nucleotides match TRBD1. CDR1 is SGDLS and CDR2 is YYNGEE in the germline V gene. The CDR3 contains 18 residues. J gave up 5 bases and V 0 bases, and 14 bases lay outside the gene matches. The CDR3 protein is CASSVAPPGQGGWTEAFF. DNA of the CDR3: TGTGCCAGCAGCGTAGCCCCGCCGGGACAGGGTGGATGGACTGAAGCTTTCTTT.

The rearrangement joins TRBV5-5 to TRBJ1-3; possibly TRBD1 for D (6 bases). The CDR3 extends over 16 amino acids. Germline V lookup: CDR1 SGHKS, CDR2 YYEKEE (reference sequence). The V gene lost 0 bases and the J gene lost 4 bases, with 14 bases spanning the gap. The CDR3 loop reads CASSLAAGAGGNTIYF. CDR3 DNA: TGTGCCAGCAGCTTGGCCGCGGGGGCTGGGGGAAACACCATATATTTT.

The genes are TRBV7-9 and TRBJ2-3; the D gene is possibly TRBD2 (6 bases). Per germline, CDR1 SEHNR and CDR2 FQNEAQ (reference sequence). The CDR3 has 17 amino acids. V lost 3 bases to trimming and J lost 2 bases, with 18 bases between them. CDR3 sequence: CASSFLVRGSLTDTQYF. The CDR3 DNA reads TGTGCCAGCAGCTTTCTAGTTCGGGGGAGCCTCACAGATACGCAGTATTTT.

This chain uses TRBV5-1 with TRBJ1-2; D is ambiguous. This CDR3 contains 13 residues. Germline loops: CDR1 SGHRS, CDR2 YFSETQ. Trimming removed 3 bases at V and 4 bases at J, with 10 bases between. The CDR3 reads CASSSQAIYGYTF. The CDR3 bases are TGCGCCAGCAGCTCGCAAGCGATCTATGGCTACACCTTC.

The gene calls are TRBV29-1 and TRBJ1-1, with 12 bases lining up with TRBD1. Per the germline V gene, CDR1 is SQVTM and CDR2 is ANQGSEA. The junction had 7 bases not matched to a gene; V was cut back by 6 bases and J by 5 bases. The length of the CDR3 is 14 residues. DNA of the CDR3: TGCAGCGTAGGGGACAGGGGGCTCTGGACTGAAGCTTTCTTT. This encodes CSVGDRGLWTEAFF. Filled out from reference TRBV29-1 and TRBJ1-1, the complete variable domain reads SAVISQKPSRDICQRGTSLTIQCQVDSQVTMMFWYRQQPGQSLTLIATANQGSEATYESGFVIDKFPISRPNLTFSTLTVSNMSPEDSSIYLCSVGDRGLWTEAFFGQGTRLTVV.